The present T cell receptor (beta chain) was sequenced within a study of blood T cell repertoires in COVID-19. Profiled with immunoSEQ multiplex PCR; TCRdb holds only in-frame clones, not every one. The sample includes 200,000 to 250,000 clones, around 90% of them seen just once. Input material: peripheral blood. The sequence was collected from a man aged 60 to 75 with acute or convalescent COVID-19.

DNA for the CDR3: TGTGCCACCAGTGATTTGTCCGGGAGTGGCTACACCTTC. Translated, it gives CATSDLSGSGYTF. The V call is TRBV24-1, the J call TRBJ1-2; unclear D gene. This CDR3 is 13 amino acids long. Trimming shortened V by 0 bases and J by 7 bases, and 8 bases separated the two germline ends. CDR1 is KGHDR, CDR2 SFDVKD, per germline.